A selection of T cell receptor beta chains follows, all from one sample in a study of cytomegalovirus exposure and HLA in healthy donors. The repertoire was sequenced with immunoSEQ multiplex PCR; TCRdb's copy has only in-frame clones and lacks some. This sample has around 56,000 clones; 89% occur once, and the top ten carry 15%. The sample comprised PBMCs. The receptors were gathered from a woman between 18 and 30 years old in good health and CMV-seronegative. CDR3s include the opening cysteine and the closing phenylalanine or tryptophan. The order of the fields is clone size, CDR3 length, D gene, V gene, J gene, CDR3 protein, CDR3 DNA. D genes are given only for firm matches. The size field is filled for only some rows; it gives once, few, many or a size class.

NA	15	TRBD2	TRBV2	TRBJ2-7	CASSVTSGSSYEQYF	TGTGCCAGCAGTGTGACTAGCGGGAGCTCCTACGAGCAGTACTTC
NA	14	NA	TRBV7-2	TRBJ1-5	CASSLGAINQPQHF	TGTGCCAGCAGCTTAGGGGCGATCAATCAGCCCCAGCATTTT
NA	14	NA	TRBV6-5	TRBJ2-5	CASSYSNGEETQYF	TGTGCCAGCAGTTACTCGAACGGGGAAGAGACCCAGTACTTC
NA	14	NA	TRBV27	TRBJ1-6	CASSPLRYNSPLHF	TGTGCCAGCAGTCCGCTCAGATATAATTCACCCCTCCACTTT
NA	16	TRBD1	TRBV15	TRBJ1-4	CATSRETGGGREKLFF	TGTGCCACCAGCAGAGAAACAGGGGGAGGGAGAGAAAAACTGTTTTTT
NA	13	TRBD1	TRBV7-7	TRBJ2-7	CASSLSRGYEQYF	TGTGCTAGCAGCTTATCCAGGGGGTACGAGCAGTACTTC
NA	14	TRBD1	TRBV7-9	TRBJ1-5	CASSLQGENQPQHF	TGTGCCAGCAGCTTACAGGGGGAGAATCAGCCCCAGCATTTT
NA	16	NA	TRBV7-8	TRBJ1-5	CASSLARFESNQPQHF	TGTGCCAGCAGCTTAGCGCGGTTCGAAAGCAATCAGCCCCAGCATTTT
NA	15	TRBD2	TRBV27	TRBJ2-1	CASSSSGRPYNEQFF	TGTGCCAGCAGTTCTAGCGGGAGACCTTACAATGAGCAGTTCTTC
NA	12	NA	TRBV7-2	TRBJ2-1	CASSLQGHEQFF	TGTGCCAGCAGCTTACAGGGCCATGAGCAGTTCTTC
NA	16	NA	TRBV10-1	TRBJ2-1	CASSDPTGSSYNEQFF	TGCGCCAGCAGTGATCCGACAGGTTCTTCCTACAATGAGCAGTTCTTC
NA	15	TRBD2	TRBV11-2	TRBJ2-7	CASSPGTSVAYEQYF	TGTGCCAGCAGCCCTGGGACTAGCGTTGCCTACGAGCAGTACTTC
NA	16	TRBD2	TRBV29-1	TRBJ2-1	CSIAGLAGGGGNEQFF	TGCAGCATAGCGGGACTAGCGGGAGGGGGTGGAAATGAGCAGTTCTTC
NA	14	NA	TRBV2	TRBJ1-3	CASSASRVGNTIYF	TGTGCCAGCAGTGCAAGCAGGGTTGGAAACACCATATATTTT
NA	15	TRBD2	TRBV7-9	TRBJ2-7	CASSTQLAGAYEQYF	TGTGCCAGCAGCACCCAACTAGCGGGAGCCTACGAGCAGTACTTC
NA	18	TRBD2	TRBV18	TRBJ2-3	CASSPRISSGGLTDTQYF	TGTGCCAGCTCACCAAGGATCTCTAGCGGGGGGCTAACAGATACGCAGTATTTT
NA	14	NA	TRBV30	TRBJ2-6	CAWSVASRANVLTF	TGTGCCTGGAGTGTAGCCTCCCGGGCCAACGTCCTGACTTTC
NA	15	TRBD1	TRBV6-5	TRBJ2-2	CASSYKTGVAGELFF	TGTGCCAGCAGTTACAAAACAGGGGTAGCCGGGGAGCTGTTTTTT
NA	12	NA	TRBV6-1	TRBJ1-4	CAILGGNRELFF	TGTGCCATCTTGGGAGGGAATCGGGAACTGTTTTTT
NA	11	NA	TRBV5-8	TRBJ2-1	CASTLYNEQFF	TGTGCCAGCACCCTGTACAATGAGCAGTTCTTC
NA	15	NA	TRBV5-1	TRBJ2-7	CASSLEGGASYEQYF	TGCGCCAGCAGCTTGGAAGGGGGAGCGTCCTACGAGCAGTACTTC
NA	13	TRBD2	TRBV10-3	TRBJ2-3	CAIRAGGVDTQYF	TGTGCCATCAGAGCGGGAGGTGTAGATACGCAGTATTTT
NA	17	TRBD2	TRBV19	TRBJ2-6	CASTPLAASSGANVLTF	TGTGCCAGTACCCCGCTAGCGGCCTCTTCGGGGGCCAACGTCCTGACTTTC
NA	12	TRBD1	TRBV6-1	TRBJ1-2	CASSRQGAGYTF	TGTGCCAGCAGTAGGCAGGGGGCTGGCTACACCTTC
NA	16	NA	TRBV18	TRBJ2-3	CASSPGTQFSTDTQYF	TGTGCCAGCTCACCCGGGACACAGTTTAGCACAGATACGCAGTATTTT
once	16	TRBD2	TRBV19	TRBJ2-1	CASRTLTSGRLNEQFF	TGTGCCAGTAGGACACTTACTAGCGGGAGGCTCAATGAGCAGTTCTTC
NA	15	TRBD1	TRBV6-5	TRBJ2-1	CASSPRTGIHNEQFF	TGTGCCAGCAGTCCAAGGACAGGGATCCACAATGAGCAGTTCTTC
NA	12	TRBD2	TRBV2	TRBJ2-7	CASSILAGVEYF	TGTGCCAGCAGTATTCTAGCGGGAGTAGAGTACTTC
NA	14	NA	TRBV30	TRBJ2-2	CAWNGGPNTGELFF	TGTGCCTGGAACGGAGGACCGAACACCGGGGAGCTGTTTTTT
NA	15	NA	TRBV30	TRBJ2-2	CAWRAGQTNTGELFF	TGTGCCTGGAGAGCCGGACAGACTAACACCGGGGAGCTGTTTTTT
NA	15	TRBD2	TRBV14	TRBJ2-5	CASSQGRGMQETQYF	TGTGCCAGCAGCCAAGGGCGGGGGATGCAAGAGACCCAGTACTTC
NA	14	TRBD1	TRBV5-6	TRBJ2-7	CASSFRDRLYEQYF	TGTGCCAGCAGCTTCCGGGACAGACTATACGAGCAGTACTTC
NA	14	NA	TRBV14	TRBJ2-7	CASSQDSRIGEQYF	TGTGCCAGCAGCCAAGATTCTAGGATAGGCGAGCAGTACTTC
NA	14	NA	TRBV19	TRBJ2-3	CASSIVGAGDTQYF	TGTGCCAGTAGTATAGTAGGGGCCGGAGATACGCAGTATTTT
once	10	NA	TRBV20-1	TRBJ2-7	CSAASAEQYF	TGCAGTGCCGCGAGTGCCGAGCAGTACTTC
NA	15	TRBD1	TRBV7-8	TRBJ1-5	CASSSGTGFNQPQHF	TGTGCCAGCAGCTCCGGGACAGGTTTCAATCAGCCCCAGCATTTT
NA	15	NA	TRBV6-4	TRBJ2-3	CASSDPLGVTDTQYF	TGTGCCAGCAGTGACCCCCTAGGGGTTACAGATACGCAGTATTTT
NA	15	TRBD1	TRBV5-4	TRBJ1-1	CASSRGQGGNTEAFF	TGTGCCAGCAGCCGGGGACAGGGGGGGAACACTGAAGCTTTCTTT
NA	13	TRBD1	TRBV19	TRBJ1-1	CAIMDRANTEAFF	TGTGCCATCATGGACAGGGCGAACACTGAAGCTTTCTTT
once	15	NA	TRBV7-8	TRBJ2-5	CASSSQDQPQETQYF	TGTGCCAGCAGCTCACAGGATCAGCCGCAAGAGACCCAGTACTTC
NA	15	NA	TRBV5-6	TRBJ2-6	CASSLAVSGANVLIF	TGTGCCAGCAGCTTGGCTGTATCTGGGGCCAACGTCCTGATTTTC
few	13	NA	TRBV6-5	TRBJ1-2	CASSGQNDYGYTF	TGTGCCAGCTCTGGACAGAACGACTATGGCTACACCTTC
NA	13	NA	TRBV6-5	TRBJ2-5	CATWRGASETQYF	TGTGCCACCTGGAGGGGCGCGTCGGAGACCCAGTACTTC
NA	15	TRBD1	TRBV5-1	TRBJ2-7	CASSPWTGANGEQYF	TGCGCCAGCAGCCCCTGGACAGGGGCGAATGGCGAGCAGTACTTC
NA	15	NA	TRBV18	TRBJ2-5	CASSPQLSVGETQYF	TGTGCCAGCTCACCGCAACTATCGGTAGGAGAGACCCAGTACTTC
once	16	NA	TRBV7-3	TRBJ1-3	CASSLTGLPFGNTIYF	TGTGCCAGCAGCCTGACAGGCCTCCCCTTTGGAAACACCATATATTTT
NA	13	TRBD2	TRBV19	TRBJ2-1	CASKAGDYNEQFF	TGTGCCAGTAAGGCGGGAGACTACAATGAGCAGTTCTTC
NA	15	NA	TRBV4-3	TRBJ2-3	CASSQGGFLTDTQYF	TGCGCCAGCAGCCAAGGAGGCTTCCTCACAGATACGCAGTATTTT
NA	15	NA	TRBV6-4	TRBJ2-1	CASSDSEGPSHEQFF	TGTGCCAGCAGTGACTCGGAGGGCCCGAGCCATGAGCAGTTCTTC
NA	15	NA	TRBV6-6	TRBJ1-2	CASSHGDTRNYGYTF	TGTGCCAGCAGTCACGGGGACACTCGCAACTATGGCTACACCTTC
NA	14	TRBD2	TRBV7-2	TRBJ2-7	CASNSGRSSYEQYF	TGTGCCAGCAACAGCGGGAGGTCCTCCTACGAGCAGTACTTC
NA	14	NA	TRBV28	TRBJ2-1	CASKVSGLHNEQFF	TGTGCCAGCAAGGTGAGCGGGCTCCACAATGAGCAGTTCTTC